The 25 T cell receptor beta chains below were found in one sample sequenced in a study of T-cell memory formation after mild COVID-19. TCRdb re-called the 5' RACE reads with MiXCR, one entry per CDR3 protein. The sample lists about 430,000 distinct CDR3 sequences; roughly a quarter were seen once. Sequencing used PBMCs or a T cell subset sorted from them (not recorded which). The receptors here all came from an adult woman who had mild COVID-19 (a few samples of this study predate the infection). Cell type and time point are not known.

V gene TRBV10-3 combines with J gene TRBJ2-7; D is undetermined. The CDR3 spans 13 residues. V was pared by 2 bases and J by 3 bases, with 8 bases between. Germline CDR1 reads ENHRY; CDR2 reads SYGVKD. The CDR3 spells CAISEDPGYEQYF. The DNA for the CDR3 is TGTGCCATCAGTGAGGACCCCGGCTACGAGCAGTACTTC.

This clonotype was seen a few times. The rearrangement links TRBV4-1 to TRBJ2-1; D unclear. V was shortened by 2 bases and J by 7 bases, with 18 bases between the two germline ends. Germline V gene data show CDR1 as MGHRA and CDR2 as YSYEKL. This CDR3 region has 16 residues. The CDR3 region is CASSQILPGRKNEQFF. DNA of the CDR3: TGCGCCAGCAGCCAAATTCTTCCGGGCAGGAAGAATGAGCAGTTCTTC.

The genes are TRBV13 and TRBJ1-5; the D is unclear. V shed 4 bases and J shed 5 bases, with 12 bases lying between them. CDR1 is PRHDT, CDR2 FYEKMQ, per germline (reference sequence). CDR3 length equals 14 residues. DNA of the CDR3: TGTGCCAGCAGCTGCCCCCCTAGGGATCAGCCCCAGCATTTT. This translates into CASSCPPRDQPQHF.

This clonotype was seen a few times. This rearrangement joins TRBV12-3 or TRBV12-4 to TRBJ2-7; D is possibly TRBD1 (6 bases). This CDR3 region has 16 residues. V dropped 0 bases and J dropped 7 bases, with 19 bases sitting between them. For the CDR3, the DNA is TGTGCCAGCAGTTTAGCCGCCGTTGGGGGCCTAGGGGAGCAGTACTTC. Translated: CASSLAAVGGLGEQYF.

This clonotype was recorded a few times. The chain recombines TRBV12-3 or TRBV12-4 with TRBJ2-1; D assignment may be TRBD1 or TRBD2 (5 bases each). The CDR3 consists of 12 residues. V lost 5 bases and J 9 bases, leaving 11 bases between the germline ends. The DNA for the CDR3 is TGTGCCAGCAGTCCCCTTGGGGGTGAGCAGTTCTTC. Its protein product is CASSPLGGEQFF.

This clonotype appeared a few times. The V call is TRBV7-6, the J call TRBJ2-2; TRBD2 aligns across 8 bases. V shed 10 bases and J 2 bases; nucleotides not matched to a gene: 6. CDR3 size: 14 residues. Germline V gene lookup returns CDR1 SGHVS and CDR2 FNYEAQ. The chain's CDR3 is CATRSGSNTGELFF. The DNA for the CDR3 is TGTGCCACTCGCAGCGGGAGTAACACCGGGGAGCTGTTTTTT.

The genes are TRBV20-1 and TRBJ2-1, with TRBD2 matching over 8 bases. The ends lost 4 bases at V and 1 base at J; junction bases unmatched: 9. Germline lookup yields CDR1 DFQATT and CDR2 SNEGSKA (reference sequence). The CDR3 consists of 16 residues. CDR3 in amino acids: CSATRQTSVSYNEQFF. The CDR3 DNA follows: TGCAGTGCTACCCGCCAGACTAGCGTTTCCTACAATGAGCAGTTCTTC.

There are a few counts of this clonotype. The gene calls are TRBV7-2 and TRBJ1-3; tentatively, D is TRBD1 (6 bases). Trimming took off 1 base at V and 4 bases at J, with 11 bases between the two ends. There are 15 residues in the CDR3. Germline-derived CDR1 and CDR2 are SGHTA and FQGNSA. This chain's CDR3 is CASSLDGGEGNTIYF. The CDR3 DNA is TGTGCCAGCAGCTTAGATGGGGGCGAAGGAAACACCATATATTTT.

This clonotype was detected only a few times. The chain couples TRBV5-1 to TRBJ2-3, with 10 bases aligning to TRBD1. This CDR3 has 17 amino acids. Germline V lookup: CDR1 SGHRS, CDR2 YFSETQ. Germline trimming cut 4 bases from V and 2 bases from J; bases unmatched to any gene: 10. The CDR3 DNA follows: TGCGCCAGCAGCCATCTACCGGGACAGGGGACCACAGATACGCAGTATTTT. As protein: CASSHLPGQGTTDTQYF. Looking up the rest from reference TRBV5-1 and TRBJ2-3 gives the full variable domain: KAGVTQTPRYLIKTRGQQVTLSCSPISGHRSVSWYQQTPGQGLQFLFEYFSETQRNKGNFPGRFSGRQFSNSRSEMNVSTLELGDSALYLCASSHLPGQGTTDTQYFGPGTRLTVL.

CDR3 sequence: CASSQRQNYGYTF. Here the CDR3 DNA reads TGTGCCAGCAGCCAACGACAGAACTATGGCTACACCTTC. The V call is TRBV6-2 or TRBV6-3, the J call TRBJ1-2; possibly TRBD1 for D (5 bases). V was trimmed by 6 bases and J by 2 bases, leaving 10 bases between them. The V gene's germline CDR1 is MNHEY and CDR2 SVGEGT. This CDR3 comprises 13 residues.

The V and J genes are TRBV28 and TRBJ2-1, with TRBD2 identical over 12 bases. Germline CDR1 is MDHEN and CDR2 is SYDVKM. V lost 6 bases to trimming and J lost 4 bases; unmatched junction nucleotides: 10. This CDR3 has 17 amino acids. The chain's CDR3 is CASSPGLAGANYNEQFF. Written as DNA, the CDR3 is TGTGCCAGCAGCCCGGGACTAGCGGGTGCCAATTACAATGAGCAGTTCTTC. The variable domain in full, with the rest retrieved from reference TRBV28 and TRBJ2-1, is DVKVTQSSRYLVKRTGEKVFLECVQDMDHENMFWYRQDPGLGLRLIYFSYDVKMKEKGDIPEGYSVSREKKERFSLILESASTNQTSMYLCASSPGLAGANYNEQFFGPGTRLTVL.

This clonotype occurred a few times. A single base separates this from a much larger clone, so it may be a read error. The V call is TRBV3-1, the J call TRBJ2-7; D is ambiguous. The CDR3 loop spans 13 amino acids. Germline V gene sequence: CDR1 LGHDT, CDR2 YNNKEL (reference sequence). V lost 6 bases and J lost 0, with 9 bases in between. The CDR3 sequence is CASRAGPSYEQYF. The CDR3 region has the DNA TGTGCCAGCAGGGCCGGGCCCTCCTACGAGCAGTACTTC.

Remarks on this clonotype: One end of the junction fails to match germline, which may point to a read error. DNA for the CDR3: TGTCCGAGGAGGGTCGATGAGCAGTTCTTC. The encoded protein is CPRRVDEQFF. The chain has TRBV29-1 and TRBJ2-1, with a possible D match to TRBD2 (6 bases). From germline, CDR1 is SQVTM and CDR2 ANQGSEA. The CDR3 extends over 10 amino acids.

The table lists this clonotype with a few counts. The V gene is TRBV12-3 or TRBV12-4, the J gene TRBJ1-1, with D possibly TRBD1 on 5 matching bases. Trimming shortened V by 8 bases and J by 5 bases, and 15 bases separated the two germline ends. This CDR3 region has 13 residues. The CDR3 protein is CASSGEYMTEAFF. CDR3 DNA sequence: TGTGCCAGCTCGGGGGAATACATGACTGAAGCTTTCTTT.

This clonotype has just a few counts. The V call is TRBV5-1, the J call TRBJ2-3; the match to TRBD2 covers 8 bases. The V and J ends lost 1 base and 2 bases, in that order; junction bases with no gene match: 6. The CDR3 consists of 16 residues. Germline-derived CDR1 and CDR2 are SGHRS and YFSETQ. As DNA, the CDR3 is TGCGCCAGCAGCTTGACGGGAGGGGGATCCACAGATACGCAGTATTTT. Translating gives CASSLTGGGSTDTQYF.

V is TRBV24-1 and J is TRBJ2-1; possibly TRBD2 for D (5 bases). The germline V gene has CDR1 KGHDR and CDR2 SFDVKD. Trimming cost V 4 bases and J 8 bases, with 14 bases left between them. This CDR3 comprises 14 residues. In DNA form, the CDR3 reads TGTGCCACCAGTGACCCGGGAACCGCTCATGAGCAGTTCTTC. Translation gives CATSDPGTAHEQFF.

The table lists this clonotype with a few counts. V usage is TRBV15 and J usage is TRBJ2-1; possible D gene TRBD2, 6 bases. Trimming pared 0 bases from V and 5 bases from J, leaving 17 bases between. Germline V gene lookup returns CDR1 LNHNV and CDR2 YYDKDF (reference sequence). CDR3 length equals 17 residues. CDR3 residues: CATSRDSRGGMDNEQFF. CDR3 DNA sequence: TGTGCCACCAGCAGAGATTCTCGCGGCGGGATGGACAATGAGCAGTTCTTC.

The rearrangement uses TRBV25-1 and TRBJ2-1; D possibly corresponds to TRBD2 (6 bases). Germline values: CDR1 MGHDK, CDR2 SYGVNS. CDR3 size: 15 residues. V dropped 4 bases and J dropped 2 bases, with 12 bases sitting between them. CDR3: CASSARGFAYNEQFF. The CDR3 nucleotides are TGTGCCAGCAGTGCGCGGGGTTTTGCCTACAATGAGCAGTTCTTC.

In DNA, the CDR3 is TGCAGTGCTGGCTCAAGGGGCTCGGGCGGGGAGCTGTTTTTT. As protein: CSAGSRGSGGELFF. This rearrangement joins TRBV20-1 to TRBJ2-2; weak D call: TRBD1 (5 bases). The CDR3 length is 14 residues. CDR1 is DFQATT, CDR2 SNEGSKA, per germline (reference sequence). The ends were cut back, 5 bases at V and 7 bases at J, with 17 bases in the middle.

As regards this clonotype: A clone one base away is much larger, so this may be a read error. V usage is TRBV18 and J usage is TRBJ1-1; D call uncertain. Germline V gene sequence: CDR1 KGHSH, CDR2 LQKENI. The germline V and J ends were trimmed by 2 bases and 4 bases, with 8 bases remaining between them. The CDR3 is 13 residues long. CDR3 bases: TGTGCCAGCTCACCAGGGCAGAGCACTGAAGCTTTCTTT. Its translation: CASSPGQSTEAFF.

This sequence joins TRBV19 and TRBJ2-7; D is uncertain. The length of the CDR3 is 13 residues. Deletions cut 3 bases from V and 3 bases from J, with 9 bases between. Per germline, CDR1 LNHDA and CDR2 SQIVND (reference sequence). The CDR3 DNA sequence: TGTGCCAGTAGTATCGATAATTACTACGAGCAGTACTTC. Its translation is CASSIDNYYEQYF.

This clonotype was detected only a few times. V is TRBV19 and J is TRBJ1-2; the D is unclear. Per germline, CDR1 LNHDA and CDR2 SQIVND (reference sequence). CDR3 length: 14 amino acids. V lost 5 bases to trimming and J lost 7 bases, with 17 bases between them. In DNA form, the CDR3 reads TGTGCCAGTAGTCCCGGCCGGGCTACGTCTGGCTACACCTTC. Its protein product is CASSPGRATSGYTF.

This clonotype was detected a few times. This chain connects TRBV7-2 to TRBJ1-2; a weak D match, TRBD1 (6 bases). The V end was cut by 3 bases, the J end by 7 bases, with 12 bases between. Per the germline V gene, CDR1 is SGHTA and CDR2 is FQGNSA. CDR3 length: 13 residues. The CDR3: CASSFGGPAGYTF. In DNA, the CDR3 is TGTGCCAGCAGCTTCGGGGGGCCGGCTGGCTACACCTTC.

The rearrangement links TRBV12-3 or TRBV12-4 to TRBJ2-3; D is possibly TRBD1 (6 bases). CDR3 size: 13 residues. V was clipped by 5 bases and J by 4 bases, with 10 bases between them. The CDR3 DNA reads as TGTGCCAGCAGTGTCAGGGGCCCAGATACGCAGTATTTT. Its translation is CASSVRGPDTQYF.

This clonotype showed up just a few times. The chain joins TRBV12-3 or TRBV12-4 to TRBJ1-2; 8 bases are shared with TRBD1. The CDR3 has 12 residues. Trimming at V came to 6 bases and at J to 7 bases, leaving 4 bases not matched to a gene. The CDR3 region is CASSKTGGGYTF. In DNA form, the CDR3 reads TGTGCCAGCAGCAAAACAGGGGGTGGCTACACCTTC.